This T cell receptor (beta chain) was profiled in a study of radiotherapy plus CTLA-4 blockade in lung cancer. Overall study context: More than 15% of patients responded objectively, and around 32% achieved disease control.

The table came from immunoSEQ multiplex PCR; TCRdb's copy has only in-frame clones and leaves some out. The table lists fewer than 100,000 clones, about 84% of them singletons. CDR1 is SGHRS, CDR2 YFSETQ, per germline. The CDR3 contains 16 residues. Trimming took 5 bases from V and 1 from J; bases not matched to a gene: 10. The sequence was collected from a human donor with non-small cell lung cancer who had stable disease on radiotherapy plus ipilimumab. Material: peripheral blood, obtained from a patient treated with radiotherapy plus ipilimumab. The J gene is TRBJ1-1, the V gene TRBV5-1; 8 bases are shared with TRBD1. Here the CDR3 reads CASRTEPGQGNTEAFF. DNA of the CDR3: TGCGCCAGCAGGACAGAACCCGGACAGGGGAACACTGAAGCTTTCTTT.